This paragraph reports one T cell receptor beta chain. The data stem from a study of PD-1 blockade in classical Hodgkin lymphoma. Some clones are missing from TCRdb's copy, which holds only in-frame ones; the method was immunoSEQ multiplex PCR. Among 35,000 to 45,000 clones listed, approximately 72% were seen once. Following autologous stem cell transplantation, relapse occurred in every patient, and exposure to brentuximab vedotin varied. Sequencing used peripheral blood mononuclear cells (PBMCs), obtained before the second cycle of nivolumab. This TCR was sampled from a human donor with classical Hodgkin lymphoma.

The CDR3 loop reads CAWTSKAAQGIYEQYF. CDR3 DNA: TGTGCCTGGACCTCGAAGGCAGCCCAGGGGATCTACGAGCAGTACTTC. The chain recombines TRBV30 with TRBJ2-7; a weak D match, TRBD1 (6 bases). V lost 4 bases and J 3 bases, leaving 22 bases between the germline ends. CDR1 is GTSNPN and CDR2 is SVGIG in the germline V gene (reference sequence). The CDR3 length is 16 residues. Full variable domain (missing parts from reference TRBV30 and TRBJ2-7): SQTIHQWPATLVQPVGSPLSLECTVEGTSNPNLYWYRQAAGRGLQLLFYSVGIGQISSEVPQNLSASRPQDRQFILSSKKLLLSDSGFYLCAWTSKAAQGIYEQYFGPGTRLTVT.